Shown below are 16 T cell receptor beta chains from a single sample sequenced in a study of beta chain features in type 1 diabetes. Study-wide results and caveats: TCRB CDR3 length was moderately but significantly reduced in all four CD4+ subsets of Type 1 diabetes patients.

The antigens these receptors bind are not known. The investigators reverse transcribed all of the isolated RNA, so they sequenced expressed TCRB transcripts. Sequencing used immunoSEQ multiplex PCR; TCRdb keeps in-frame clones, though not all of them. The sample shows around 15,000 clones, around 76% of them seen only once. Specimen: stem cell memory CD4+ T cells from blood. The receptors derive from a woman younger than 35 with type 1 diabetes.

A few counts support this clone. The chain joins TRBV7-2 to TRBJ2-3; weak D call: TRBD1 (6 bases). The CDR3 sequence is 15 residues long. Trimming took off 1 base at V and 0 bases at J, with 8 bases between the two ends. Germline V gives CDR1 SGHTA, CDR2 FQGNSA. CDR3 nucleotides: TGTGCCAGCAGCTTAGAGGGGGAAAGCACAGATACGCAGTATTTT. This gives the protein CASSLEGESTDTQYF. Using reference TRBV7-2 and TRBJ2-3 for the parts outside the CDR3, the full variable domain is GAGVSQSPSNKVTEKGKDVELRCDPISGHTALYWYRQSLGQGLEFLIYFQGNSAPDKSGLPSDRFSAERTGGSVSTLTIQRTQQEDSAVYLCASSLEGESTDTQYFGPGTRLTVL.

The chain employs TRBV28 and TRBJ2-1; 9 bases align to TRBD1. This CDR3 has 17 residues. With 8 bases clipped from V and 0 bases from J, the junction kept 11 bases outside the gene matches. Per germline, CDR1 MDHEN and CDR2 SYDVKM. The CDR3 bases are TGTGCCAGCGGTTCCTCCGGGACAGGGAGCTCCTACAATGAGCAGTTCTTC. It yields the protein CASGSSGTGSSYNEQFF.

This clone occurred a few times. This chain links TRBV7-9 with TRBJ2-1; maybe TRBD1 (5 bases). The V and J ends lost 5 bases and 6 bases respectively, with 17 bases between them. The CDR3 covers 15 residues. The V gene's germline CDR1 is SEHNR and CDR2 FQNEAQ (reference sequence). The CDR3 here is CASSPRAVAGNEQFF. In nucleotides, the CDR3 is TGTGCCAGCAGCCCCAGGGCGGTGGCAGGCAATGAGCAGTTCTTC.

The CDR3 nucleotides are TGTGCCAGCAGCTTCAAGGGGGCCCCCTACGAGCAGTACGTC. Protein product: CASSFKGAPYEQYV. V is TRBV5-4 and J is TRBJ2-7; the match to TRBD1 covers 7 bases. The CDR3 contains 14 residues. V dropped 2 bases and J dropped 2; count of bases not matched to a gene: 4. Looked up from germline, CDR1 is SGHNT and CDR2 is YYREEE (reference sequence).

The genes are TRBV6-1 and TRBJ2-7; TRBD1 agrees at 8 bases. The V segment lost 4 bases and the J segment 4 bases; nucleotides outside the gene matches: 6. The germline V gene encodes CDR1 MNHNS and CDR2 SASEGT. The CDR3 runs to 14 residues. For the CDR3, the DNA is TGTGCCAGCAGTGGGAGGACAGGGAGGTACGAGCAGTACTTC. Protein product: CASSGRTGRYEQYF.

V gene TRBV5-1 combines with J gene TRBJ2-3; D perhaps matches TRBD2 (5 bases). V was shortened by 5 bases and J by 2 bases, with 9 bases between the two germline ends. CDR1 is SGHRS, CDR2 YFSETQ, per germline. The CDR3 length is 13 residues. The CDR3 bases are TGCGCCAGCAGAGAGGGAACCACAGATACGCAGTATTTT. As protein: CASREGTTDTQYF.

The chain links TRBV30 to TRBJ1-5, with D uncertain. The CDR3 has 12 residues. Germline values: CDR1 GTSNPN, CDR2 SVGIG (reference sequence). Trimming removed 2 bases from V and 2 bases from J, with 4 bases in between. The DNA of the CDR3 is TGTGCCTGGAGTACAGGCAATCAGCCCCAGCATTTT. Its protein product is CAWSTGNQPQHF.

This clone has more than one count but fewer than ten. The chain has TRBV4-3 and TRBJ2-3; 12 positions agree with TRBD2. CDR3 length: 17 amino acids. V shed 0 bases and J 6 bases; nucleotides not matched to a gene: 7. The germline V gene encodes CDR1 LGHNA and CDR2 YSLEER. CDR3 bases: TGCGCCAGCAGCCAAGATTTGACTAGCGGGAGATATGATACGCAGTATTTT. Protein sequence: CASSQDLTSGRYDTQYF.

In this sample, this clone turned up a few times. This chain links TRBV2 with TRBJ2-5; the D is unclear. The CDR3 consists of 14 residues. Between the trimmed V and J ends, which lost 1 base and 2 bases, there was a span of 8 bases. CDR1 and CDR2 (germline): SNHLY, FYNNEI. CDR3 bases: TGTGCCAGCAGTGAAGGCCAGTTACAAGAGACCCAGTACTTC. Encoded protein: CASSEGQLQETQYF.

This clone appeared once. The V and J genes are TRBV14 and TRBJ2-5, with 9 bases lining up with TRBD2. The CDR3 spans 16 residues. J gave up 6 bases and V 1 base, and 9 bases lay outside the gene matches. Germline CDR1 SGHDN, CDR2 FVKESK. CDR3 nucleotide sequence: TGTGCCAGCAGCCAAGCTAGGGTAGCGGGAGTAAAGACCCAGTACTTC. Translation gives CASSQARVAGVKTQYF.

The genes are TRBV11-2 and TRBJ2-3; D not certain. The length of the CDR3 is 13 residues. V was clipped by 0 bases and J by 2 bases, with 3 bases between them. Germline values: CDR1 SGHAT, CDR2 FQNNGV. CDR3 sequence reads: CASSLDHTDTQYF. CDR3 nucleotide sequence: TGTGCCAGCAGCTTAGATCACACAGATACGCAGTATTTT.

The chain joins TRBV6-1 to TRBJ2-1, with D possibly being TRBD2 (5 bases). Germline CDR1 MNHNS, CDR2 SASEGT. The CDR3 runs 16 residues. V was trimmed by 1 base and J by 3 bases, leaving 13 bases between them. CDR3 bases: TGTGCCAGCAGTGAAGGGTTAGCGCCTCGCTACAATGAGCAGTTCTTC. This encodes CASSEGLAPRYNEQFF.

The chain couples TRBV10-1 to TRBJ2-1; 14 positions match TRBD2. This CDR3 has 15 amino acids. Trimming cost V 2 bases and J 7 bases; bases outside gene matches: 1. Germline V gene data show CDR1 as WNHNN and CDR2 as SYGVQD (reference sequence). The CDR3 region is CASSEGLAGGNEQFF. The CDR3 nucleotides are TGCGCCAGCAGTGAGGGACTAGCGGGAGGAAATGAGCAGTTCTTC.

The genes are TRBV27 and TRBJ1-1; D gene ambiguous. This CDR3 contains 14 residues. Trimming removed 1 base from V and 1 base from J, with 7 bases in between. Per the germline V gene, CDR1 is MNHEY and CDR2 is SMNVEV (reference sequence). CDR3 nucleotide sequence: TGTGCCAGCAGTTTATTGAGTAAGAACACTGAAGCTTTCTTT. The encoded protein is CASSLLSKNTEAFF.

The chain recombines TRBV20-1 with TRBJ1-4; 7 bases map to TRBD1. Trimming cost V 8 bases and J 11 bases; bases outside gene matches: 5. CDR3 length: 10 residues. The germline V gene has CDR1 DFQATT and CDR2 SNEGSKA (reference sequence). The chain's CDR3 is CSSGTDKLFF. CDR3 DNA sequence: TGCAGTTCCGGGACAGATAAACTGTTTTTT.

The table lists this clone with a count of one. V is TRBV27 and J is TRBJ2-7, with 7 bases fitting TRBD2. Germline V CDR1 and CDR2: MNHEY, SMNVEV (reference sequence). The length of the CDR3 is 14 residues. With 1 base clipped from V and 6 bases from J, the junction kept 6 bases outside the gene matches. The CDR3 DNA is TGTGCCAGCAGTTTATACAGCGGGGTCCGCGAGCAGTACTTC. The encoded protein is CASSLYSGVREQYF.